Sequencing of this T cell receptor beta chain was carried out in a study of OX40 agonist ivuxolimab in advanced cancers. The V gene end was trimmed by 3 bases and the J gene end by 2 bases; junction bases not matched to a gene: 14. CDR1 is SGDLS and CDR2 is YYNGEE in the germline V gene. CDR3 length: 19 residues. Note on this clone: Its antigen remains unidentified.

Study-wide points: Relative to CD4+ cells, CD8+ T cells on average had more expanded clones. Among the least clonally expanded were partial responders at 0.1-3.0 mg/kg. Among some nonresponders, normalized T-cell clonal expansion was also low.

Sequencing used immunoSEQ multiplex PCR; TCRdb keeps in-frame clones, though not all of them. The table lists approximately 92,000 clones, roughly 94% of them singletons, with 0.15% to 0.2% in the top ten. This receptor was obtained from an adult with an advanced solid tumor such as melanoma, head and neck, liver or kidney cancer. Here the sequenced sample was CD4+ or CD8+ T cells sorted from blood, taken in a trial of the OX40 agonist ivuxolimab. The chain combines TRBV9 with TRBJ2-1; 10 bases are a match to TRBD2. The CDR3 DNA is TGTGCCAGCAGCGCACTAGCGGGAAATTTGGACGTCACCTACAATGAGCAGTTCTTC. Amino acid sequence: CASSALAGNLDVTYNEQFF.